The text below deals with one T cell receptor (beta chain). The record originates from a study of CD8 T cells in Susac syndrome. Study summary: Patients with Susac syndrome were therapy-naive, taking corticosteroids, with some also receiving intravenous immunoglobulin, or taking intravenous immunoglobulin alone at the time their blood was drawn.

Reverse transcription of roughly 0.5 to 1 ug RNA was performed with random hexamers. Amplification of TCR beta CDR3 by immunoSEQ multiplex PCR spanned 54 Vbeta and 13 Jbeta. TCRdb re-analysed the immunoSEQ multiplex PCR reads in MiXCR, keeping a single row per CDR3 protein. Seen here are hundreds of thousands of distinct CDR3 sequences, roughly 93% observed once, and the top ten hold 0.15% to 0.2%. This CDR3 spans 15 amino acids. Germline lookup yields CDR1 SGHDT and CDR2 YYEEEE. The J segment lost 3 bases and the V segment lost 3 bases, leaving 7 bases of the junction unmatched. The sequenced sample was CD4+ T cells from PBMCs. The receptor comes from a human donor with Susac syndrome. The V call is TRBV5-6, the J call TRBJ2-7; 9 nucleotides match TRBD2. The CDR3 sequence is CASSYGLANDYEQYF. CDR3 coding DNA: TGTGCCAGCAGCTACGGACTAGCGAACGACTACGAGCAGTACTTC. Drawing the rest from reference TRBV5-6 and TRBJ2-7, the complete variable domain is DAGVTQSPTHLIKTRGQQVTLRCSPKSGHDTVSWYQQALGQGPQFIFQYYEEEERQRGNFPDRFSGHQFPNYSSELNVNALLLGDSALYLCASSYGLANDYEQYFGPGTRLTVT.